This is a list of T cell receptor beta chains from one sample in a study of post-analysis software for immune sequencing data. Using its own MiXCR run on the PCR reads, TCRdb lists one record per CDR3 protein. Seen here are 700,000 to 900,000 distinct CDR3 sequences, 46% observed once, and the top ten hold roughly 4.9%. Sequenced sample: blood. The receptors here all came from a girl between 5 and 17 years old with multiple sclerosis. The CDR3 runs from the conserved cysteine through the conserved F or W. A D gene is named only where the DNA matches it firmly. Where a row states a size, it is once, few, many or the class of an expanded clone; other rows omit it.

CDR3 length,D gene,V gene,clone size,J gene,CDR3 DNA,CDR3 protein
15,TRBD1,TRBV5-1,few,TRBJ2-5,TGCGCCAGCAGCTTGGATCCTGACAGGGTAGAGACCCAGTACTTC,CASSLDPDRVETQYF
13,NA,TRBV27,few,TRBJ2-4,TGTGCCAGCACCACCGGGTCCAAAAACATTCAGTACTTC,CASTTGSKNIQYF
15,NA,TRBV7-9,NA,TRBJ1-4,TGTGCCAGCAGCTTAGGAAGGACACCGAATGAAAAACTGTTTTTT,CASSLGRTPNEKLFF
19,TRBD2,TRBV20-1,NA,TRBJ2-5,TGCAGTGCTAGAGAATCACTAGCGGGAGGCCACCACACGAGAGAGACCCAGTACTTC,CSARESLAGGHHTRETQYF
15,TRBD2,TRBV7-2,NA,TRBJ2-3,TGTGCCAGCAGTCCCCAGGTAGCGGGAACAGATACGCAGTATTTT,CASSPQVAGTDTQYF
14,TRBD2,TRBV24-1,NA,TRBJ2-3,TGTGCCACCACTAGCGGGATTCCGCCAGATACGCAGTATTTT,CATTSGIPPDTQYF
13,NA,TRBV20-1,few,TRBJ2-7,TGCAGTGCAACATACGGGGGCTCCTACGAGCAGTACTTC,CSATYGGSYEQYF
15,TRBD1,TRBV9,few,TRBJ1-2,TGTGCCAGCAGTCGATTGGGACAGCTTAACTATGGCTACACCTTC,CASSRLGQLNYGYTF
16,NA,TRBV10-3,NA,TRBJ1-1,TGTGCCATCAGTGAGCCGGGTGTGAAGATGAACACTGAAGCTTTCTTT,CAISEPGVKMNTEAFF
14,TRBD1,TRBV11-2,NA,TRBJ2-7,TGTGCCAGCGCACTCAGGGACAGGGGGCGCAGGCTGTACTTC,CASALRDRGRRLYF
16,NA,TRBV24-1,NA,TRBJ2-3,TGTGCCACCAGTGGTGATGGGCGGAAGAGCACAGATACGCAGTATTTT,CATSGDGRKSTDTQYF
18,TRBD1,TRBV5-1,NA,TRBJ2-7,TGCGCCAGCAGCTTGATCAGCGTAACCGGGACAGGGGTGTTCGAGCAGTACTTC,CASSLISVTGTGVFEQYF
14,NA,TRBV7-8,NA,TRBJ2-7,TGTGCCAGCAGCCGGAGCGGGCCCACCTACGAGCAGTACTTC,CASSRSGPTYEQYF
15,NA,TRBV3-1,few,TRBJ1-6,TGTGCCAGCAGCCAAATGGCAGGGAGTGATTCACCCCTCCACTTT,CASSQMAGSDSPLHF
14,NA,TRBV14,NA,TRBJ2-7,TGTGCCAGCAGTCACGACCGGGGGTCAGACGAGCAGTACTTC,CASSHDRGSDEQYF
13,NA,TRBV20-1,few,TRBJ2-1,TGCAGTGCTAGACGGGAGTTCTACAATGAGCAGTTCTTC,CSARREFYNEQFF
12,TRBD2,TRBV30,few,TRBJ2-7,TGTGCCGGGACTAGCGCGACGTACGAGCAGTACTTC,CAGTSATYEQYF
13,NA,TRBV25-1,NA,TRBJ2-3,TGTGCCAGCAGTGAACGGGTTGCAGATACGCAGTATTTT,CASSERVADTQYF
14,NA,TRBV12-3/TRBV12-4,NA,TRBJ1-5,TGTGCCAGCAGGGTAGGGGATCGGCGTCAGCCCCAGCATTTT,CASRVGDRRQPQHF
15,TRBD1,TRBV7-6,few,TRBJ1-3,TGTGCCAGCAGCTTAGCCGAGACAGGGGCGAACACCATATATTTT,CASSLAETGANTIYF
15,NA,TRBV6-5,few,TRBJ2-7,TGTGCCAGCAGTTACTCGGGGGGACTCTCCTACGAGCAGTACTTC,CASSYSGGLSYEQYF
16,TRBD2,TRBV6-2/TRBV6-3,NA,TRBJ2-5,TGTGCCAGCAGTACATGGGGACTAGCGGGGCTAAATGAGCAGTACTTC,CASSTWGLAGLNEQYF
14,TRBD1,TRBV20-1,few,TRBJ1-2,TGCAGTGCTCCGGACAGGGGCGGGAACTATGGCTACACCTTC,CSAPDRGGNYGYTF
14,TRBD1,TRBV7-6,NA,TRBJ2-4,TGTGCCAGCAGCGAACAGGGGGCGGGAAGCATTCAGTACTTC,CASSEQGAGSIQYF
12,NA,TRBV5-6,many,TRBJ1-2,TGTGCCAGCAGCTTGGGGACCTATGGCTACACCTTC,CASSLGTYGYTF
12,NA,TRBV7-9,few,TRBJ1-5,TGTGCCAGCAGTTCCCAAAATCAGCCCCAGCATTTT,CASSSQNQPQHF
15,NA,TRBV7-9,few,TRBJ2-7,TGTGCCAGCAGCCCTTCGACCTTCCCCTTCTACGAGCAGTACTTC,CASSPSTFPFYEQYF
14,NA,TRBV7-9,few,TRBJ2-7,TGTGCCAGCAGCGTCTACAGGGCACCCTACGAGCAGTACTTC,CASSVYRAPYEQYF
13,TRBD2,TRBV20-1,NA,TRBJ2-7,TGCAGTGCTGGACTAGCGGGATACTACGAGCAGTACTTC,CSAGLAGYYEQYF
14,NA,TRBV2,NA,TRBJ1-4,TGTGCCAGCAGTGACAGTACAAATAATGAAAAACTGTTTTTT,CASSDSTNNEKLFF
14,NA,TRBV20-1,NA,TRBJ2-1,TGCAGTGCTAGAGATAGTAGAGGATACAATGAGCAGTTCTTC,CSARDSRGYNEQFF
16,NA,TRBV12-3/TRBV12-4,NA,TRBJ2-5,TGTGCCAGCAGTCTCGGGACCCCGGAACGGGGAGAGACCCAGTACTTC,CASSLGTPERGETQYF
15,NA,TRBV5-1,NA,TRBJ2-7,TGCGCCAGCAGCTTGGACGGCCCACAGACCTACGAGCAGTACTTC,CASSLDGPQTYEQYF
23,TRBD2,TRBV11-1,NA,TRBJ2-1,TGTGCCAGCAGAAACACCGGGACTAGCGGGAGGGCCACGGGGCAGAGCTCCTACAATGAGCAGTTCTTC,CASRNTGTSGRATGQSSYNEQFF
15,TRBD2,TRBV5-1,few,TRBJ2-2,TGCGCCAGCAAGGGAGGAACTAGCGACACCGGGGAGCTGTTTTTT,CASKGGTSDTGELFF
14,NA,TRBV4-3,NA,TRBJ1-4,TGCGCCAGCAGCCAAGATTGGGGAGAGGCAGACCTGTTTTTT,CASSQDWGEADLFF
16,TRBD1,TRBV12-3/TRBV12-4,NA,TRBJ2-2,TGTGCCAGCAGTAAGAGACAGGGAACGAACACCGGGGAGCTGTTTTTT,CASSKRQGTNTGELFF
13,TRBD1,TRBV6-5,few,TRBJ1-5,TGTGCCAGCAGAGACAGGGTTGATCAGCCCCAGCATTTT,CASRDRVDQPQHF
15,NA,TRBV20-1,NA,TRBJ2-3,TGCAGTGCTATACCTACAAAGTATGGCACAGATACGCAGTATTTT,CSAIPTKYGTDTQYF
15,NA,TRBV10-3,NA,TRBJ1-2,TGTGCCATCAGTGAATATACCGGTACCGGCTATGGCTACACCTTC,CAISEYTGTGYGYTF
13,NA,TRBV20-1,once,TRBJ2-7,TGCAGTGCTATGGTGCAGGGTCGGTACGAGCAGTACTTC,CSAMVQGRYEQYF
14,NA,TRBV6-5,few,TRBJ2-2,TGTGCCAGCAGTTACAGGAAGAACACCGGGGAGCTGTTTTTT,CASSYRKNTGELFF
11,NA,TRBV20-1,few,TRBJ2-3,TGCAGTGCTTCGGACCGGGATACGCAGTATTTT,CSASDRDTQYF
18,NA,TRBV5-8,NA,TRBJ1-5,TGTGCCAGCAGCTTGGACCGGTTACGCGGGAGCGGCAATCAGCCCCAGCATTTT,CASSLDRLRGSGNQPQHF
17,NA,TRBV20-1,NA,TRBJ2-3,TGCAGTGCTAGAGATCGGAGCGTGACCGTAATTTGGGATACGCAGTATTTT,CSARDRSVTVIWDTQYF
14,NA,TRBV20-1,NA,TRBJ1-1,TGCAGTGCCCTTAACACTACAGGGCTCCCTGAAGCTTTCTTT,CSALNTTGLPEAFF
13,NA,TRBV12-3/TRBV12-4,few,TRBJ2-7,TGTGCCAGCACTATGATGCAGGGGGGCGAGCAGTACTTC,CASTMMQGGEQYF
13,NA,TRBV27,few,TRBJ2-5,TGTGCCAGCAGAATAAGCGGGCAAGAGACCCAGTACTTC,CASRISGQETQYF
17,NA,TRBV29-1,NA,TRBJ2-6,TGCAGCGTTGAGGGCGGTCATGGGAGCTCTGGGGCCAACGTCCTGACTTTC,CSVEGGHGSSGANVLTF
16,NA,TRBV7-6,few,TRBJ1-1,TGTGCCAGCAGCCCATCGCTAACCAGGGGTACCACTGAAGCTTTCTTT,CASSPSLTRGTTEAFF